Listed below are T cell receptor beta chains from one sample, sequenced in a study of shared clonotypes between healthy human individuals. The assay was immunoSEQ multiplex PCR, and TCRdb's table has in-frame clones only and misses some. Here the sample spans 2 million to 2.5 million clones, less than 95% being singletons. The sequencing sample was made of naive CD4+ T cells from PBMCs. The receptors stem from a man younger than 30 in good health. Some clones in this sample may be carry-over from other donors' samples. The CDR3 runs from the conserved cysteine through the conserved F or W. A D gene is named only where the DNA matches it firmly. Clone size is not always given. Where it is, it says once, few, many or a class for expanded clones.

>-|TRBV18|-|TRBJ1-5
CASSPLKEGGQPQHF
TGTGCCAGCTCACCACTAAAGGAAGGGGGTCAGCCCCAGCATTTT
>-|TRBV5-5|-|TRBJ2-5
CASSLSSEGETQYF
TGTGCCAGCAGCTTGTCGAGCGAGGGGGAGACCCAGTACTTC
>-|TRBV2|-|TRBJ1-5
CASSAARILVDQPQHF
TGTGCCAGCAGTGCGGCGAGAATTTTGGTAGATCAGCCCCAGCATTTT
>-|TRBV28|TRBD1|TRBJ1-2
CASSSPTRTGDYGYTF
TGTGCCAGCAGTTCTCCCACCAGGACAGGTGACTATGGCTACACCTTC
>once|TRBV14|TRBD1|TRBJ1-1
CASSRMLTGQGASTEAFF
TGTGCCAGCAGCCGGATGCTCACCGGACAGGGGGCCTCAACTGAAGCTTTCTTT
>-|TRBV5-1|-|TRBJ2-5
CASSLAEETQYF
TGCGCCAGCAGCTTGGCTGAGGAGACCCAGTACTTC
>once|TRBV28|-|TRBJ2-7
CASSLSTRIGLEQYF
TGTGCCAGCAGTTTATCAACAAGGATCGGGCTCGAGCAGTACTTC
>-|TRBV5-6|-|TRBJ1-2
CASSSDWLGLRGYTF
TGTGCCAGCAGCTCAGATTGGTTGGGTTTAAGAGGCTACACCTTC
>-|TRBV10-3|-|TRBJ2-3
CAIGPSSTDTQYF
TGTGCCATCGGTCCGTCAAGCACAGATACGCAGTATTTT
>-|TRBV9|-|TRBJ2-5
CASSFTGYQETQYF
TGTGCCAGCAGCTTCACAGGGTACCAAGAGACCCAGTACTTC
>-|TRBV18|-|TRBJ2-4
CASSPQIAKNIQYF
TGTGCCAGCTCACCACAGATAGCCAAAAACATTCAGTACTTC
>-|TRBV19|-|TRBJ2-2
CASSIAEGRGELFF
TGTGCCAGTAGTATAGCCGAGGGCAGGGGGGAGCTGTTTTTT
>-|TRBV25-1|TRBD2|TRBJ2-1
CASGTSGSGEQFF
TGTGCCAGCGGGACTAGCGGGTCGGGTGAGCAGTTCTTC
>-|TRBV6-1|-|TRBJ1-5
CASSEAPSQRLYSNQPQHF
TGTGCCAGCAGTGAAGCCCCGAGCCAGCGACTTTATAGCAATCAGCCCCAGCATTTT
>-|TRBV11-2|TRBD1|TRBJ2-7
CASSFSSTGGMGEQYF
TGTGCCAGCAGCTTTTCGTCTACAGGGGGTATGGGGGAGCAGTACTTC
>-|TRBV5-1|-|TRBJ1-3
CASSLAGVRYGNTIYF
TGCGCCAGCAGCTTGGCCGGGGTTCGCTATGGAAACACCATATATTTT
>-|TRBV15|-|TRBJ1-1
CATSRRGLNTEAFF
TGTGCCACCAGCCGCAGGGGTTTGAACACTGAAGCTTTCTTT
>-|TRBV27|TRBD1|TRBJ2-7
CASRGQGVSYEQYF
TGTGCCAGCAGGGGACAGGGGGTCTCCTACGAGCAGTACTTC
>-|TRBV7-9|TRBD1|TRBJ1-1
CASSRNHRGKNTEAFF
TGTGCCAGCAGCCGGAACCACAGGGGCAAGAACACTGAAGCTTTCTTT
>-|TRBV7-8|-|TRBJ2-7
CASSLEPYEQYF
TGTGCCAGCAGCTTAGAGCCCTACGAGCAGTACTTC
>-|TRBV5-1|TRBD2|TRBJ2-1
CASKGLAGVNEQFF
TGCGCCAGCAAGGGACTAGCGGGAGTGAATGAGCAGTTCTTC
>once|TRBV14|TRBD2|TRBJ2-1
CASSQKLTSGTYNEQFF
TGTGCCAGCAGCCAAAAACTGACTAGCGGAACCTACAATGAGCAGTTCTTC
>-|TRBV4-1|TRBD2|TRBJ2-2
CASSQRTGTSGSGTGELFF
TGCGCCAGCAGCCAAAGAACCGGGACTAGCGGGAGTGGTACCGGGGAGCTGTTTTTT
>-|TRBV28|TRBD1|TRBJ1-2
CASSVTGLVDYGYTF
TGTGCCAGCAGTGTGACAGGGTTAGTGGACTATGGCTACACCTTC
>-|TRBV7-9|-|TRBJ2-5
CASSPRGPVETQYF
TGTGCCAGCAGCCCCCGTGGTCCAGTGGAGACCCAGTACTTC
>-|TRBV6-5|-|TRBJ1-1
CASAQKGLAEAFF
TGTGCCAGCGCACAAAAGGGGTTAGCTGAAGCTTTCTTT
>once|TRBV30|TRBD1|TRBJ1-1
CAWSVQGFSNTEAFF
TGTGCCTGGAGTGTACAGGGGTTTTCGAACACTGAAGCTTTCTTT
>-|TRBV5-6|-|TRBJ2-7
CASSYRSPGGSSYEQYF
TGTGCCAGCAGCTACCGGAGCCCAGGGGGGAGCTCCTACGAGCAGTACTTC
>-|TRBV6-5|TRBD2|TRBJ2-5
CASSSPGLGETQYF
TGTGCCAGCAGTAGCCCAGGACTAGGGGAGACCCAGTACTTC
>-|TRBV19|-|TRBJ2-1
CASSLQRMQFF
TGTGCCAGTAGTTTACAGCGTATGCAGTTCTTC
>-|TRBV15|TRBD1|TRBJ1-2
CATSRAGTGLPNYGYTF
TGTGCCACCAGCAGAGCCGGGACAGGGCTCCCTAACTATGGCTACACCTTC
>-|TRBV6-5|-|TRBJ1-5
CASSFLTGTGNQPQHF
TGTGCCAGCAGTTTTCTTACAGGTACGGGCAATCAGCCCCAGCATTTT
>-|TRBV6-1|-|TRBJ2-3
CASSETYADTQYF
TGTGCCAGCAGTGAAACGTACGCAGATACGCAGTATTTT
>-|TRBV27|-|TRBJ2-7
CASSLSRVGSSYEQYF
TGTGCCAGCAGTTTATCGCGGGTGGGGAGCTCCTACGAGCAGTACTTC
>-|TRBV4-3|TRBD2|TRBJ2-2
CASSRLASGELFF
TGCGCCAGCAGCCGACTAGCGTCCGGGGAGCTGTTTTTT
>-|TRBV7-8|-|TRBJ2-2
CASSSQRRLTNTGELFF
TGTGCCAGCAGCTCCCAACGGCGACTCACGAACACCGGGGAGCTGTTTTTT
>-|TRBV6-5|-|TRBJ1-6
CASGLDSPLHF
TGTGCCAGCGGATTAGACTCACCCCTCCACTTT
>-|TRBV11-2|-|TRBJ2-3
CASSLGVQRVTDTQYF
TGTGCCAGCAGCTTAGGGGTTCAGCGGGTCACAGATACGCAGTATTTT
>once|TRBV7-6|TRBD2|TRBJ2-1
CASSLAVAGHYNEQFF
TGTGCCAGCAGCTTAGCGGTAGCGGGACACTACAATGAGCAGTTCTTC
>-|TRBV9|-|TRBJ2-2
CASSNYGELFF
TGTGCCAGCAGCAACTATGGGGAGCTGTTTTTT
>-|TRBV27|TRBD2|TRBJ2-7
CASSYKREAYEQYF
TGTGCCAGCAGTTACAAGCGGGAGGCTTACGAGCAGTACTTC
>once|TRBV27|-|TRBJ2-1
CASSLDLYNEQFF
TGTGCCAGCAGTTTGGACTTATACAATGAGCAGTTCTTC
>-|TRBV7-2|-|TRBJ2-3
CASNLFSPSPDTQYF
TGTGCCAGCAACTTATTTTCCCCATCCCCAGATACGCAGTATTTT
>-|TRBV7-3|-|TRBJ2-3
CASSSERSGTDTQYF
TGTGCCAGCAGCTCCGAGAGAAGCGGGACAGATACGCAGTATTTT
>-|TRBV2|-|TRBJ2-2
CASSGGVTRYTGELFF
TGTGCCAGCAGTGGCGGGGTCACCCGATACACCGGGGAGCTGTTTTTT
>-|TRBV25-1|-|TRBJ2-3
CASSPRTRRGDTQYF
TGTGCCAGCTCCCCCAGGACCAGAAGGGGGGATACGCAGTATTTT
>-|TRBV28|-|TRBJ2-3
CASSRIERNTDTQYF
TGTGCCAGCAGTCGTATAGAAAGGAACACAGATACGCAGTATTTT
>-|TRBV27|TRBD1|TRBJ1-2
CASSETAGTGNYGYTF
TGTGCCAGCAGTGAAACCGCCGGGACAGGGAACTATGGCTACACCTTC